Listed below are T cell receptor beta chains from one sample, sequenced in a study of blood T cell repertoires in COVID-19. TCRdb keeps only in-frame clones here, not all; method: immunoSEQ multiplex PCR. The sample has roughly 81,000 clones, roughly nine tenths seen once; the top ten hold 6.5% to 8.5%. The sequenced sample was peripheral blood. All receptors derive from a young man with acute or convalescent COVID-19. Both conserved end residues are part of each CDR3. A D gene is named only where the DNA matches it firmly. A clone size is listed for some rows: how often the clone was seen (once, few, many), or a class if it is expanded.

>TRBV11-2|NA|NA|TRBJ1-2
TGTGCCAGCAGCCCAACCCGCCCCGGGAGGGACTATGGCTACACCTTC
CASSPTRPGRDYGYTF
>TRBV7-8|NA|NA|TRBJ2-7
TGTGCCAGCAGCCCAGGAACTAGTGCCTACGAGCAGTACTTC
CASSPGTSAYEQYF
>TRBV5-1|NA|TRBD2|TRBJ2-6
TGCGCCAGCAGCTTGGATGCTCATGGGACTATCTCCTCTGGGGCCAACGTCCTGACTTTC
CASSLDAHGTISSGANVLTF
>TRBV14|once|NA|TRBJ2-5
TGTGCCAGCAGCCCGCAGGGACATATCCAAGAGACCCAGTACTTC
CASSPQGHIQETQYF
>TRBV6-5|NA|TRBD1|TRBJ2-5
TGTGCCAGCAGTCCTCAAGGGGGCAGAGAGACCCAGTACTTC
CASSPQGGRETQYF
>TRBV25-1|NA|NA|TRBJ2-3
TGTGCCAGCAGGGGTGGTTGGGCCGACACAGATACGCAGTATTTT
CASRGGWADTDTQYF
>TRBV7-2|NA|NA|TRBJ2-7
TGTGCCAGCAGCCTTTCCTACGAGCAGTACTTC
CASSLSYEQYF
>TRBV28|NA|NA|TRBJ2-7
TGTGCCAGCAGTTTTCACGGTTTGCGGACAACTGCCTACGAGCAGTACTTC
CASSFHGLRTTAYEQYF
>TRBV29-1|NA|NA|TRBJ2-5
TGCAGCGTTGCTAGACGGTTGGAGACCCAGTACTTC
CSVARRLETQYF
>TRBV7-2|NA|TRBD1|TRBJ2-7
TGTGCCAGCAGCTTAATGGGACAGGGGTCATACGAGCAGTACTTC
CASSLMGQGSYEQYF
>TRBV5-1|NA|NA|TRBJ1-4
TGCGCCAGCAGCTTGGGCGCACAGGTTACTAATGAAAAACTGTTTTTT
CASSLGAQVTNEKLFF
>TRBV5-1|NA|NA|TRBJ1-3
TGCGCCAGCAGCTTGGGCGGACCTGGGAGCCGGAACTCTGGAAACACCATATATTTT
CASSLGGPGSRNSGNTIYF
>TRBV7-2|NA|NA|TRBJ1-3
TGTGCCAGCAGCCCCAATGGAGCTGGAAACACCATATATTTT
CASSPNGAGNTIYF
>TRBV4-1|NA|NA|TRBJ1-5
TGCGCCAGCAGCGAGGCCCCGGGGCAGCCCCAGCATTTT
CASSEAPGQPQHF
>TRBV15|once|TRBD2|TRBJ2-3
TGTGCCACCAGCAGTAGCGGGAGCATAACAGATACGCAGTATTTT
CATSSSGSITDTQYF
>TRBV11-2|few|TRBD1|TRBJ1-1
TGTGCCAGCAGCTACGGGACAGGGGGTACTGAAGCTTTCTTT
CASSYGTGGTEAFF